Detailed here is one T cell receptor (beta chain). The sample originates from a study of T cell responses to AZD1222 COVID-19 vaccine. CDR3 length equals 19 residues. The germline V and J ends were trimmed by 1 base and 0 bases, with 19 bases remaining between them. The germline V gene has CDR1 KGHSH and CDR2 LQKENI. Clones were read by immunoSEQ multiplex PCR, and TCRdb kept only the in-frame ones, dropping some. The sample contains about 160,000 clones, roughly nine tenths of which appear only once. This TCR derives from an adult in good health. The chain carries TRBV18 and TRBJ1-3, with D uncertain. Source: peripheral blood, taken on day 0 of AZD1222 vaccination. CDR3 residues: CASSPQYPTTADSGNTIYF. CDR3 DNA: TGTGCCAGCTCACCACAATACCCCACCACAGCTGACTCTGGAAACACCATATATTTT.